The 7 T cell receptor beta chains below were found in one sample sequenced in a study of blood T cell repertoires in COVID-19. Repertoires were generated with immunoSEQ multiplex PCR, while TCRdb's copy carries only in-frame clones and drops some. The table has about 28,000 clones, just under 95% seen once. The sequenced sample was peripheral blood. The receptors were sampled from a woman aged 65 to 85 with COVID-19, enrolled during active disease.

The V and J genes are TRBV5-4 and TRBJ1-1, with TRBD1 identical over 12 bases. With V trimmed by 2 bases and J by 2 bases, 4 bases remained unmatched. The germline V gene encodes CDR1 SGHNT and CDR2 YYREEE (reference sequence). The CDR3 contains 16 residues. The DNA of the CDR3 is TGTGCCAGCAGCTTTCCCGGGACAGGGGGCAACACTGAAGCTTTCTTT. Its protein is CASSFPGTGGNTEAFF.

CDR3: CAWSVRNEQFF. The DNA of the CDR3 is TGTGCCTGGAGTGTACGGAATGAGCAGTTCTTC. The V gene is TRBV30, the J gene TRBJ2-1; D remains unclear. Trimming stripped 0 bases from V and 7 bases from J, with 4 bases between. This CDR3 region has 11 residues. In germline, CDR1 is GTSNPN, CDR2 SVGIG (reference sequence).

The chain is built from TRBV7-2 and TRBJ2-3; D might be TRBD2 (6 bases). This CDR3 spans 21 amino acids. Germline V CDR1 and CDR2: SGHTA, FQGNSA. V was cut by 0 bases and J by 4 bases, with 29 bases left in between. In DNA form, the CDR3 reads TGTGCCAGCAGCTTAGCGCTCCGGGATGACAGAGGCCTACTAGCCGCAGATACGCAGTATTTT. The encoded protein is CASSLALRDDRGLLAADTQYF.

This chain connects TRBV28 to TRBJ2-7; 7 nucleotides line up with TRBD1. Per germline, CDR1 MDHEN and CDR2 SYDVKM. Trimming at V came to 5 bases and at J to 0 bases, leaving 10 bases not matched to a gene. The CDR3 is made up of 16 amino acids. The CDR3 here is CASSPPGQLNSYEQYF. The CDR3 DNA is TGTGCCAGCAGTCCGCCGGGACAGCTTAACTCCTACGAGCAGTACTTC.

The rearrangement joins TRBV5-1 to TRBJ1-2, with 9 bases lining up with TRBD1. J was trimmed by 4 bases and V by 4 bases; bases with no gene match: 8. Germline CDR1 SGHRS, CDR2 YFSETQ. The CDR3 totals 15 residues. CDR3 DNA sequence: TGCGCCAGCAGCCCGGGGGACAGGGACCTCTATGGCTACACCTTC. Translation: CASSPGDRDLYGYTF.

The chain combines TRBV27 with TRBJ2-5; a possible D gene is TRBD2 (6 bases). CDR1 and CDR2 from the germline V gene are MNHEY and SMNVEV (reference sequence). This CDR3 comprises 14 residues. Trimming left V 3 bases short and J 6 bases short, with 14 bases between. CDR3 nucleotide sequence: TGTGCCAGCAGTTTCGGGACTGAGGGACAGACCCAGTACTTC. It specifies CASSFGTEGQTQYF.

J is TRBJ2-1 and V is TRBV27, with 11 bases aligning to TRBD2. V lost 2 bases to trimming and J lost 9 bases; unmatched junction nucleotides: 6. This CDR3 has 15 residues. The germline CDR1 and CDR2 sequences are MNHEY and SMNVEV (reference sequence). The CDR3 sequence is CASSLVTSGSTEQFF. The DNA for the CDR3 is TGTGCCAGCAGTTTAGTCACTAGCGGGAGTACTGAGCAGTTCTTC.